The sequence of this T cell receptor (beta chain) was determined in a study of blood T cell repertoires in COVID-19. Study summary: Acute and convalescent COVID-19 samples came from the United States, Italy and Spain.

Authors' processing steps: Cell counts per sample came from amplifying reference gene primers. Generated by immunoSEQ multiplex PCR, the TCRdb table keeps only in-frame clones and is missing some. V, J and clone size reflect that table, while D and trimming were determined from the DNA. Among about 170,000 clones, over 75% were seen once, and the ten largest hold about 1.2%. Germline CDR1 is SGHNT and CDR2 is YENEEA. Germline trimming cut 1 base from V and 2 bases from J; bases unmatched to any gene: 6. CDR3 size: 17 residues. The sequenced sample was peripheral blood. The rearrangement joins TRBV11-3 to TRBJ2-3; 10 nucleotides align to TRBD2. This TCR was recovered from a man aged 60 to 69 who had recovered from COVID-19. Here the CDR3 DNA reads TGTGCCAGCAGCTTAGGACCTAGCGGGGGCCCCACAGATACGCAGTATTTT. As protein: CASSLGPSGGPTDTQYF.